Below, 12 T cell receptor beta chains from the same sample are listed, as sequenced in a study of T cell responses to AZD1222 COVID-19 vaccine. TCRdb's copy holds only in-frame clones and misses some; the assay was immunoSEQ multiplex PCR. Found here are about 150,000 clones, approximately 89% of them singletons; the top ten hold less than 15%. Sequencing was performed on peripheral blood, taken on day 0 of AZD1222 vaccination. Every receptor here comes from an adult in good health.

This chain connects TRBV19 to TRBJ2-7, with 7 bases fitting TRBD1. The junction had 14 bases not matched to a gene; V was cut back by 6 bases and J by 6 bases. CDR3 length equals 15 residues. Germline-derived CDR1 and CDR2 are LNHDA and SQIVND (reference sequence). The CDR3 protein is CASSPINRGTSEQYF. CDR3 nucleotide sequence: TGTGCCAGTAGCCCAATCAACAGGGGAACATCCGAGCAGTACTTC.

V gene TRBV3-1 (or the pseudogene TRBV3-2) combines with J gene TRBJ1-5, with D perhaps TRBD1 (6 bases). The V end lost 1 base, the J end lost 6 bases, and 16 bases lay between the germline ends. Germline V gene data show CDR1 as LGHDT and CDR2 as YNNKEL (reference sequence). The CDR3 has 16 residues. DNA of the CDR3: TGTGCCAGCAGCCAAGGCTGGCAGGGGCAGGGTCAGCCCCAGCATTTT. This encodes CASSQGWQGQGQPQHF.

The chain recombines TRBV11-2 with TRBJ2-7, with a tentative D call TRBD1 (5 bases). This CDR3 has 12 amino acids. V lost 5 bases and J lost 7, with 12 bases in between. CDR1 is SGHAT, CDR2 FQNNGV, per germline. CDR3 bases: TGTGCCAGCAGCCCCTCAGGGTATGAGCAGTACTTC. This encodes CASSPSGYEQYF.

The CDR3 loop is CASRAGAGDTQYF. CDR3 DNA sequence: TGTGCCAGCCGGGCGGGGGCCGGAGATACGCAGTATTTT. The gene calls are TRBV12-3 or TRBV12-4 and TRBJ2-3, with D maybe TRBD2 (7 bases). V shed 8 bases and J shed 5 bases, with 14 bases lying between them. The CDR3 runs to 13 residues.

V and J are TRBV19 and TRBJ2-5; 7 bases map to TRBD1. This CDR3 has 14 amino acids. Germline-derived CDR1 and CDR2 are LNHDA and SQIVND (reference sequence). With 11 bases clipped from V and 5 bases from J, the junction kept 14 bases outside the gene matches. CDR3 bases: TGTGCCTCCTCACCCCCACAGGGGCAGGAGACCCAGTACTTC. It translates to CASSPPQGQETQYF.

This clone has just one count. The chain is built from TRBV7-9 and TRBJ1-2; perhaps TRBD1 as D (5 bases). The V end was cut by 5 bases, the J end by 4 bases, with 17 bases between. The CDR3 runs to 15 residues. Germline CDR1 reads SEHNR; CDR2 reads FQNEAQ (reference sequence). CDR3 loop: CASSSRDPLGYGYTF. CDR3 sequence (DNA): TGTGCCAGCAGCAGCCGGGACCCCTTGGGCTATGGCTACACCTTC.

The V call is TRBV7-9, the J call TRBJ2-2, with D maybe TRBD2 (5 bases). The V gene lost 7 bases and the J gene lost 8 bases, with 20 bases spanning the gap. The germline V gene has CDR1 SEHNR and CDR2 FQNEAQ (reference sequence). This CDR3 is 15 amino acids long. The CDR3 region has the DNA TGTGCCAGCACCCCACGGAGGTTGAGGTTGGGGGAGCTGTTTTTT. It is translated as CASTPRRLRLGELFF.

The V and J genes are TRBV7-2 and TRBJ2-3, with 8 positions matching TRBD2. The CDR3 extends over 17 amino acids. The V and J ends lost 7 bases and 2 bases, in that order; junction bases with no gene match: 14. Germline V gene lookup returns CDR1 SGHTA and CDR2 FQGNSA. The DNA for the CDR3 is TGTGCCAGCATTAAAACAAAGAGCGGGGGCCTCACAGATACGCAGTATTTT. Its translation is CASIKTKSGGLTDTQYF.

The chain recombines TRBV6-2 or TRBV6-3 with TRBJ1-2; 7 nucleotides align to TRBD1. The junction had 11 bases not matched to a gene; V was cut back by 4 bases and J by 0 bases. The CDR3 is 17 residues long. Germline assignment: CDR1 MNHEY and CDR2 SVGEGT. CDR3 sequence: CASSFPSKGQTNYGYTF. The CDR3 bases are TGTGCCAGCAGTTTCCCATCAAAGGGACAGACTAACTATGGCTACACCTTC.

The J gene is TRBJ1-6, the V gene TRBV12-3 or TRBV12-4; D perhaps matches TRBD1 (6 bases). The length of the CDR3 is 13 residues. The ends were cut back, 7 bases at V and 10 bases at J, with 14 bases in the middle. The CDR3 loop reads CASTGTRTSPLHF. CDR3 DNA sequence: TGTGCCAGCACCGGGACAAGAACCTCACCCCTCCACTTT.

The chain recombines TRBV6-5 with TRBJ1-1; D ambiguous. CDR1 is MNHEY, CDR2 SVGAGI, per germline. This CDR3 has 14 residues. Trimming removed 4 bases at V and 1 base at J, with 10 bases between. The CDR3 reads CASSSRVGNTEAFF. Here the CDR3 DNA reads TGTGCCAGCAGTTCCCGGGTGGGGAACACTGAAGCTTTCTTT.

The chain has TRBV5-4 and TRBJ1-1; no firm D call. CDR3 length equals 13 residues. Germline loops: CDR1 SGHNT, CDR2 YYREEE (reference sequence). V lost 1 base and J 1 base, leaving 5 bases between the germline ends. CDR3 in amino acids: CASSLQENTEAFF. In nucleotides, the CDR3 is TGTGCCAGCAGCTTGCAGGAGAACACTGAAGCTTTCTTT.